A single T cell receptor (beta chain) is shown here with its context. This sample is drawn from a study of blood T cell repertoires in COVID-19. Study-level information: COVID-19 samples from acute and convalescent phases originated in the United States, Italy and Spain. Sample material is recorded as cDNA or gDNA derived from T cells, B-cell-depleted T cells, or PBMCs.

In the source study's methods: Estimation of nucleated cell counts relied on the amplification of reference gene primers. Libraries were prepared by immunoSEQ multiplex PCR; TCRdb keeps only in-frame clonotypes and omits some of them. From that table come the V and J calls and clone size; the DNA was used to work out D and trimming. The repertoire holds roughly 120,000 clones, with 75% to 85% as singletons. Germline-derived CDR1 and CDR2 are MNHEY and SVGAGI. V was trimmed by 6 bases and J by 0 bases, leaving 9 bases between them. The CDR3 has 15 residues. The clonotype originates from a woman over 75 with active or convalescent COVID-19. What was sequenced was peripheral blood. This sequence joins TRBV6-5 and TRBJ2-6, with D possibly being TRBD1 (6 bases). The CDR3: CASRDSGSGANVLTF. CDR3 nucleotide sequence: TGTGCCAGCAGGGACAGCGGCTCTGGGGCCAACGTCCTGACTTTC.